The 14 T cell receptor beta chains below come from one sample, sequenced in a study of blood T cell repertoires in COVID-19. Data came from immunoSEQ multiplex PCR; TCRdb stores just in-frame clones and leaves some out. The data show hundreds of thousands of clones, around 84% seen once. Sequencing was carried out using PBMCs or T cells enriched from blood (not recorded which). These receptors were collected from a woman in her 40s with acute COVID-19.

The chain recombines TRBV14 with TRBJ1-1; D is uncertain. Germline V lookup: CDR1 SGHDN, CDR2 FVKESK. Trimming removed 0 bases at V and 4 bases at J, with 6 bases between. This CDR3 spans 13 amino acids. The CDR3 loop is CASSQDLATEAFF. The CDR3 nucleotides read TGTGCCAGCAGCCAAGATCTGGCCACTGAAGCTTTCTTT.

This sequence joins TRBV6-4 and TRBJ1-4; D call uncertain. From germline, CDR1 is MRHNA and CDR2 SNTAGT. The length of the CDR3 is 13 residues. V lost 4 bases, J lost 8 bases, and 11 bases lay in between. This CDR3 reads CASSVDFGEKLFF. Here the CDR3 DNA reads TGTGCCAGCAGTGTCGATTTTGGCGAAAAACTGTTTTTT.

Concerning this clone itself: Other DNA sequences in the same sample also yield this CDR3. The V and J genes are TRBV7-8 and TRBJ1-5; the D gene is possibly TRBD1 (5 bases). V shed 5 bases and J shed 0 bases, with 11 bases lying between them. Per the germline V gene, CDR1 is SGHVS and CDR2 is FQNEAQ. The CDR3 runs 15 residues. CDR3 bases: TGTGCCAGCAGCACCGACAGCTATAGCAATCAGCCCCAGCATTTT. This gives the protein CASSTDSYSNQPQHF.

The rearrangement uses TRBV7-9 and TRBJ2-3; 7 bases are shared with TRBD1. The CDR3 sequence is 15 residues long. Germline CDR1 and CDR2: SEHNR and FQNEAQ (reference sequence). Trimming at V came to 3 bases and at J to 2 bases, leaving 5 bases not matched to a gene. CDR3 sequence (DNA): TGTGCCAGCAGCTTCAGGGGGATGGACACAGATACGCAGTATTTT. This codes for CASSFRGMDTDTQYF. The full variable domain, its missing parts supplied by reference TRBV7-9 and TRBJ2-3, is DTGVSQNPRHKITKRGQNVTFRCDPISEHNRLYWYRQTLGQGPEFLTYFQNEAQLEKSRLLSDRFSAERPKGSFSTLEIQRTEQGDSAMYLCASSFRGMDTDTQYFGPGTRLTVL.

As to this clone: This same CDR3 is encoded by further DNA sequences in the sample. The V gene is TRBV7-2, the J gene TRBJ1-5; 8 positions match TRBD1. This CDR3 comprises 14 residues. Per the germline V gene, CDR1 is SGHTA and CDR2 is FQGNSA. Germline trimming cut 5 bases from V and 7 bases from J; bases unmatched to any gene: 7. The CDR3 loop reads CASSLGQGGQPQHF. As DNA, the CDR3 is TGTGCCAGCAGCCTCGGACAGGGCGGGCAGCCCCAGCATTTT.

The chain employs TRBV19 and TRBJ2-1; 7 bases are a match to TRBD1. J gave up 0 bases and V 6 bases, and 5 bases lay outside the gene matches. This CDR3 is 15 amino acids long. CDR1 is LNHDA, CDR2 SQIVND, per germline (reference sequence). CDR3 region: CASRTTGSSYNEQFF. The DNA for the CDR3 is TGTGCCAGTAGGACGACAGGGAGCTCCTACAATGAGCAGTTCTTC.

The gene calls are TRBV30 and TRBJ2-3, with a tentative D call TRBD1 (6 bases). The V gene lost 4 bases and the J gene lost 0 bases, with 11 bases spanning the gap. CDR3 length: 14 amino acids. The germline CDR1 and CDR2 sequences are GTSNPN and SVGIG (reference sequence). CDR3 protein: CAWIGQGSTDTQYF. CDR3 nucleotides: TGTGCCTGGATTGGGCAGGGGAGCACAGATACGCAGTATTTT.

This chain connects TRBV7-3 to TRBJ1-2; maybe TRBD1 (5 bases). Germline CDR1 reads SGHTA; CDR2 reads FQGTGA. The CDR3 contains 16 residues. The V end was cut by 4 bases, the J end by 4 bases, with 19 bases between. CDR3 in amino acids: CASSSGSGTGVYGYTF. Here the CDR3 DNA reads TGTGCCAGCAGCTCCGGATCCGGGACGGGAGTCTATGGCTACACCTTC.

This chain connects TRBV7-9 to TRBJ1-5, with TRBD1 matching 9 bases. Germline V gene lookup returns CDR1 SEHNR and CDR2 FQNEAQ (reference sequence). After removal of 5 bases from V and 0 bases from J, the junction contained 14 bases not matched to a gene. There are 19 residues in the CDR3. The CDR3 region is CASSPTPGQGRVSNQPQHF. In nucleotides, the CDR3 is TGTGCCAGCAGCCCTACCCCGGGACAGGGTCGAGTTAGCAATCAGCCCCAGCATTTT.

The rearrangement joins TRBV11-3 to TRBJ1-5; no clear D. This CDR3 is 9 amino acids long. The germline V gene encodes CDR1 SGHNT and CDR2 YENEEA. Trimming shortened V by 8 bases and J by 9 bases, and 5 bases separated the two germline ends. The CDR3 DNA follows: TGTGCCAGCCCTAGGCCCCAGCATTTT. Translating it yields CASPRPQHF.

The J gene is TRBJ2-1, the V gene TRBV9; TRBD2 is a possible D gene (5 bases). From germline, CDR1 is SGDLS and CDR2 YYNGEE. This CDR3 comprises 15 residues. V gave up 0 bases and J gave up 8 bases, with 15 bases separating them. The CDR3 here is CASSVDGSSWDEQFF. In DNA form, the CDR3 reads TGTGCCAGCAGCGTAGACGGGTCTAGCTGGGATGAGCAGTTCTTC.

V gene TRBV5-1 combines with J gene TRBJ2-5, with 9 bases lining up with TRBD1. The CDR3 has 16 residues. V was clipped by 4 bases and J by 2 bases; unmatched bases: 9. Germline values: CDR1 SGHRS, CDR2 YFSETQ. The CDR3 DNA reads TGCGCCAGCAGCGCGCCGGGACAGGGTTATCAAGAGACCCAGTACTTC. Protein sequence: CASSAPGQGYQETQYF.

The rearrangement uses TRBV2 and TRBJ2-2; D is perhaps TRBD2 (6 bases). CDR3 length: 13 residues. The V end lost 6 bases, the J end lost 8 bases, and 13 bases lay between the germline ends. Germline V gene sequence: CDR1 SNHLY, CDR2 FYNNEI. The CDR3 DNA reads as TGTGCCAGCAGAATAGCGGCCCCAGGGGAGCTGTTTTTT. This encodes CASRIAAPGELFF.

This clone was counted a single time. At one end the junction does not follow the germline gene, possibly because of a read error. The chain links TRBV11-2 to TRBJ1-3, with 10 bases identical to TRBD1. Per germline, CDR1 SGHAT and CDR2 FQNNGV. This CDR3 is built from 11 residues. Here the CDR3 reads CASSRGTGANF. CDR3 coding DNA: TGTGCCAGCAGCCGCGGGACAGGGGCGAATTTT.